This entry describes one T cell receptor beta chain. Positive CCR7 selection of CD45RO-negative cells yielded the naive CD8 cells, and terminally differentiated effector memory CD45RA+ cells were excluded. This entry belongs to a study of shared clonotypes between healthy human individuals. Study context: CD4 naive cells filled three plates per donor, CD4 memory three, CD8 naive two and CD8 memory one.

Measured with immunoSEQ multiplex PCR; TCRdb has only the in-frame clones, and not every one. The sample yields 660,000 or so clones, about 96% seen once. Sequencing used naive CD8+ T cells sorted from blood. This receptor was identified in a woman aged 25 to 39 in good health.

DNA for the CDR3: TGTGCCAGCTCACCCCCAGCAAGCTACGAGCAGTACTTC. As protein: CASSPPASYEQYF. V gene TRBV18 combines with J gene TRBJ2-7; D ambiguous. Trimming stripped 3 bases from V and 3 bases from J, with 9 bases between. This CDR3 has 13 amino acids. Germline-derived CDR1 and CDR2 are KGHSH and LQKENI.